Each of the 27 T cell receptor beta chains below was sequenced from the same sample in a study of spatial heterogeneity in lung cancer. One entry per CDR3 protein results from TCRdb running MiXCR on the 5' RACE reads. The sample has several thousand distinct CDR3 sequences, 14% seen once. Time point defined: sample taken at primary tumor resection. Study conclusions and caveats: Mutation counts in tumors were tracked by counts of expanded intratumoral alpha and beta TCRs.

Their antigen targets remain unknown. Sequences were derived from lung tumor tissue, sampled at surgery. The source is a male donor with early-stage non-small cell lung cancer.

By frequency in the sample, this clonotype is medium-sized. This beta chain represents an off-target read in a library built for alpha chains; its size is of limited meaning. CDR3 DNA: TGTGCCAGCAGTGACAATAACTATGGCTACACCTTC. Translating it yields CASSDNNYGYTF. The rearrangement uses TRBV28 and TRBJ1-2; no reliable D call. In germline, CDR1 is MDHEN, CDR2 SYDVKM. V was clipped by 5 bases and J by 1 base, with 5 bases between them. The CDR3 loop spans 12 amino acids.

This clonotype was found many times. The library was prepared for alpha chains; this beta chain is a stray read, so its frequency means little. The rearrangement uses TRBV20-1 and TRBJ2-3; 8 positions match TRBD2. Germline assignment: CDR1 DFQATT and CDR2 SNEGSKA (reference sequence). Trimming removed 3 bases from V and 6 bases from J; junction bases left unmatched: 14. The CDR3 consists of 16 residues. CDR3 in DNA: TGCAGTGCTAGTCCGGGGGCTAGCGGGCCAGATGATACGCAGTATTTT. Encoded protein: CSASPGASGPDDTQYF.

By frequency in the sample, this clonotype is medium-sized (0.01 to 0.1%). This beta chain is off target for a library built for alpha chains, so its abundance means little. The V and J genes are TRBV5-1 and TRBJ2-5; D is undetermined. The germline CDR1 and CDR2 sequences are SGHRS and YFSETQ. V gave up 2 bases and J gave up 0 bases, with 11 bases separating them. The CDR3 contains 15 residues. The CDR3 loop reads CASSLQTSNQETQYF. The DNA of the CDR3 is TGCGCCAGCAGCTTACAGACTTCGAACCAAGAGACCCAGTACTTC.

Regarding this clonotype: This beta chain was picked up by a library intended for alpha chains and is off target, so its count carries little meaning. The J gene is TRBJ1-2, the V gene TRBV29-1; 8 bases agree with TRBD1. The CDR3 consists of 15 residues. Germline lookup yields CDR1 SQVTM and CDR2 ANQGSEA. After removal of 7 bases from V and 3 bases from J, the junction contained 13 bases not matched to a gene. The CDR3 DNA reads as TGCAGCGGAAGGACAGGGCCCTCCCCGTACTATGGCTACACCTTC. Translated, it gives CSGRTGPSPYYGYTF.

This clonotype is medium-sized (0.01 to 0.1%) in the sample. Because the library targeted alpha chains, this beta chain is an off-target read whose size means little. The CDR3 reads CASSLTGNTEAFF. In nucleotides, the CDR3 is TGCGCCAGCAGCTTGACAGGGAACACTGAAGCTTTCTTT. The chain carries TRBV5-1 and TRBJ1-1; possibly TRBD1 for D (5 bases). The CDR3 spans 13 residues. The V gene's germline CDR1 is SGHRS and CDR2 YFSETQ. With 1 base removed from V and 1 base from J, the gap between germline ends came to 5 bases. The variable domain in full, with the rest retrieved from reference TRBV5-1 and TRBJ1-1, is KAGVTQTPRYLIKTRGQQVTLSCSPISGHRSVSWYQQTPGQGLQFLFEYFSETQRNKGNFPGRFSGRQFSNSRSEMNVSTLELGDSALYLCASSLTGNTEAFFGQGTRLTVV.

This clonotype was recorded many times. A library prepared for alpha chains yielded this beta chain as an off-target read; its size is of little meaning. The chain recombines TRBV18 with TRBJ1-5, with 7 bases that match TRBD1. The V gene's germline CDR1 is KGHSH and CDR2 LQKENI. V was pared by 5 bases and J by 7 bases, with 8 bases of the junction left unmatched. The CDR3 is 14 residues long. CDR3 loop: CASSTQDRSQPQHF. CDR3 nucleotide sequence: TGTGCCAGCTCAACCCAGGACAGGTCACAGCCCCAGCATTTT.

This clonotype was recorded at least ten times. As an off-target read in a library built for alpha chains, this beta chain has a frequency of little significance. This sequence joins TRBV7-8 and TRBJ2-7; D not resolved. Germline values: CDR1 SGHVS, CDR2 FQNEAQ. CDR3 length equals 16 residues. The V end was cut by 4 bases, the J end by 2 bases, with 18 bases between. This CDR3 reads CASSYPYQGLAYEQYF. The DNA for the CDR3 is TGTGCCAGCAGCTACCCTTACCAAGGGCTAGCCTACGAGCAGTACTTC.

A word on this clonotype: The library was prepared for alpha chains; this beta chain is a stray read, so its frequency means little. Here the CDR3 DNA reads TGTGCCAGCAGCCCCTCGGGGGGGCCGAGTATCAATGAGCAGTTCTTC. Translating it yields CASSPSGGPSINEQFF. The chain recombines TRBV7-2 with TRBJ2-1, with TRBD2 matching over 8 bases. The CDR3 is 16 amino acids. With 5 bases clipped from V and 6 bases from J, the junction kept 12 bases outside the gene matches. From germline, CDR1 is SGHTA and CDR2 FQGNSA.

This clonotype has a count of ten or more. For a library built for alpha chains, this beta chain is a stray read; little rests on its size. The chain carries TRBV27 and TRBJ1-1, with 7 positions matching TRBD1. With 5 bases clipped from V and 5 bases from J, the junction kept 14 bases outside the gene matches. CDR1 and CDR2 from the germline V gene are MNHEY and SMNVEV (reference sequence). The CDR3 runs to 16 residues. The CDR3: CASSNFPSGQSTEAFF. CDR3 sequence (DNA): TGTGCCAGCAGTAACTTCCCGTCGGGACAGTCTACTGAAGCTTTCTTT.

This clonotype was picked up many times. This beta chain appears as a stray read in a library generated for alpha chains; its size is not informative. This sequence joins TRBV6-5 and TRBJ2-1; TRBD1 matches at 7 bases. V lost 6 bases and J lost 0; bases outside the gene matches: 8. Per germline, CDR1 MNHEY and CDR2 SVGAGI. CDR3 length equals 16 residues. In DNA, the CDR3 is TGTGCCAGCAGCCTACAACGGGACAGCTCCTACAATGAGCAGTTCTTC. It specifies CASSLQRDSSYNEQFF.

This clonotype was recorded many times. Since it is a stray read in a library aimed at alpha chains, this beta chain has a size that is not meaningful. This chain links TRBV2 with TRBJ1-3; 7 positions match TRBD1. Germline V gene sequence: CDR1 SNHLY, CDR2 FYNNEI. The CDR3 has 14 amino acids. The trim removed 7 bases at V and 16 bases at J, leaving 19 bases unmatched. The CDR3 loop is CASTDRQGIRKGYF. As DNA, the CDR3 is TGTGCCAGCACGGACCGACAGGGAATCCGCAAGGGGTATTTT.

The sample holds many counts of this clonotype. Being off target in a library aimed at alpha chains, this beta chain has a size of little meaning. V gene TRBV29-1 combines with J gene TRBJ2-1; 8 bases match TRBD2. The germline V gene has CDR1 SQVTM and CDR2 ANQGSEA. The CDR3 consists of 15 residues. The J segment lost 4 bases and the V segment lost 3 bases, leaving 8 bases of the junction unmatched. CDR3 bases: TGCAGCGTTGAGGGGGGGATAGCGGGATACAATGAGCAGTTCTTC. Amino acids: CSVEGGIAGYNEQFF.

This clonotype was seen at least ten times. As an off-target read in a library built for alpha chains, this beta chain has a frequency of little significance. The CDR3 region has the DNA TGTGCCAGCAGTTACTCGAAAGATACGCAGTATTTT. It codes for CASSYSKDTQYF. The chain is built from TRBV6-2 or TRBV6-3 and TRBJ2-3; D unclear. V lost 0 bases and J lost 5, with 3 bases in between. The CDR3 length is 12 residues. Germline values: CDR1 MNHEY, CDR2 SVGEGT.

For this clonotype: For a library built for alpha chains, this beta chain is a stray read; little rests on its size. The V call is TRBV5-1, the J call TRBJ2-5; 10 bases fit TRBD2. V shed 4 bases and J 4 bases; nucleotides not matched to a gene: 7. The length of the CDR3 is 15 residues. Germline V gene data show CDR1 as SGHRS and CDR2 as YFSETQ. Here the CDR3 DNA reads TGCGCCAGCAGCCTAAGCGGGGGGGCGCGAGAGACCCAGTACTTC. It codes for CASSLSGGARETQYF.

By sample share, this clonotype is medium-sized. This beta chain is off target for a library built for alpha chains, so its abundance means little. The chain combines TRBV10-2 with TRBJ2-7, with TRBD2 matching 13 bases. This CDR3 region has 15 residues. Trimming at V came to 6 bases and at J to 6 bases, leaving 8 bases not matched to a gene. CDR1 is WSHSY, CDR2 SAAADI, per germline. The CDR3: CASRNGLAGVREQYF. CDR3 nucleotides: TGCGCCAGCAGGAACGGACTAGCGGGAGTTCGCGAGCAGTACTTC.

This clonotype appeared many times. This beta chain is a stray sequence in a library constructed for alpha chains; its clone size is not meaningful. The J gene is TRBJ1-1, the V gene TRBV5-1, with D uncertain. This CDR3 spans 17 amino acids. The V gene's germline CDR1 is SGHRS and CDR2 YFSETQ. Trimming took 0 bases from V and 5 from J, leaving 20 bases between them. CDR3 in DNA: TGCGCCAGCAGCTTGGCGGGTATGGAGGGCCCTAAAACTGAAGCTTTCTTT. Amino acid sequence: CASSLAGMEGPKTEAFF.

In its sample, this clonotype is medium-sized. Little can be read into the size of this beta chain, an off-target read in a library designed for alpha chains. This chain links TRBV12-3 or TRBV12-4 with TRBJ1-2, with TRBD1 identical over 9 bases. The CDR3 spans 13 residues. V lost 3 bases to trimming and J lost 7 bases; unmatched junction nucleotides: 3. CDR3 sequence: CASSFGTGSGYTF. The CDR3, as DNA: TGTGCCAGCAGTTTCGGGACAGGGAGTGGCTACACCTTC.

This clonotype was counted ten times or more. This beta chain is a stray sequence in a library constructed for alpha chains; its clone size is not meaningful. The chain has TRBV24-1 and TRBJ2-7; TRBD1 might be the D (7 bases). With 9 bases removed from V and 3 bases from J, the gap between germline ends came to 14 bases. The CDR3 totals 13 residues. The germline gives CDR1 KGHDR, CDR2 SFDVKD. The CDR3 region is CATGGTEVYEQYF. The CDR3 region has the DNA TGTGCCACCGGCGGGACAGAAGTCTACGAGCAGTACTTC.

This clonotype was observed at least ten times. A library made for alpha chains picked up this beta chain off target, so its size means little. CDR3 region: CSAPEAESSTDTQYF. The CDR3 nucleotides read TGCAGTGCCCCCGAGGCGGAGTCTAGCACAGATACGCAGTATTTT. The rearrangement links TRBV20-1 to TRBJ2-3, with no clear D. The ends were cut back, 6 bases at V and 0 bases at J, with 16 bases in the middle. The CDR3 has 15 amino acids. Per germline, CDR1 DFQATT and CDR2 SNEGSKA (reference sequence).

This clonotype was detected ten times or more. Since the library was made to target alpha chains, this beta chain is a stray read and its abundance is not meaningful. The chain couples TRBV4-1 to TRBJ1-2, with D unresolved. Trimming removed 4 bases from V and 2 bases from J, with 11 bases in between. The germline CDR1 and CDR2 sequences are MGHRA and YSYEKL. The CDR3 covers 14 residues. CDR3 nucleotides: TGCGCCAGCAGCCGAGCCGGAGGGAACTATGGCTACACCTTC. It specifies CASSRAGGNYGYTF.

This clonotype was detected ten times or more. This beta chain lies outside the target of a library built for alpha chains; its clone size means little. V gene TRBV10-3 combines with J gene TRBJ1-1, with a tentative D call TRBD1 (6 bases). Germline V gives CDR1 ENHRY, CDR2 SYGVKD. The CDR3 has 18 amino acids. V was clipped by 3 bases and J by 0 bases, with 20 bases between them. CDR3: CAISEKIAGGTLNTEAFF. The DNA for the CDR3 is TGTGCCATCAGTGAAAAAATCGCTGGTGGGACATTGAACACTGAAGCTTTCTTT.

This clonotype was detected many times. This beta chain came through as a stray read in a library set up for alpha chains, and its size says little. This sequence joins TRBV30 and TRBJ2-2, with TRBD2 matching 11 bases. The CDR3 is 14 amino acids. J lost 8 bases, V lost 3 bases, and 5 bases had no gene match. Germline CDR1 and CDR2: GTSNPN and SVGIG (reference sequence). The CDR3 DNA is TGTGCCTGGAGGGGACTAGCGGCCAGTGGGGAGCTGTTTTTT. Its protein product is CAWRGLAASGELFF.

Details on this clonotype: This beta chain was picked up by a library intended for alpha chains and is off target, so its count carries little meaning. The J gene is TRBJ2-5, the V gene TRBV28; maybe TRBD2 (6 bases). CDR1 and CDR2 (germline): MDHEN, SYDVKM. There are 13 residues in the CDR3. The V end was cut by 3 bases, the J end by 4 bases, with 9 bases between. This CDR3 reads CASSFAGGETQYF. CDR3 in DNA: TGTGCCAGCAGTTTCGCCGGGGGAGAGACCCAGTACTTC.

This clonotype was seen repeatedly, ten times or more. The size of this beta chain means little, since it is a stray read in a library made for alpha chains. V usage is TRBV5-4 and J usage is TRBJ1-4; D is unresolved. V lost 0 bases and J lost 7, with 16 bases in between. The CDR3 has 16 residues. Per germline, CDR1 SGHNT and CDR2 YYREEE (reference sequence). The CDR3 DNA reads TGTGCCAGCAGCTTGGCGTCTGGCGTGGAGGGTGAAAAACTGTTTTTT. This gives the protein CASSLASGVEGEKLFF.

This clonotype was detected ten times or more. The size of this beta chain means little, since it is a stray read in a library made for alpha chains. V gene TRBV6-6 combines with J gene TRBJ2-1; a weak D match, TRBD2 (5 bases). This CDR3 region has 13 residues. CDR1 is MNHNY, CDR2 SVGAGI, per germline (reference sequence). V was clipped by 2 bases and J by 6 bases, with 8 bases between them. CDR3 loop: CASSYKGGNEQFF. CDR3 coding DNA: TGTGCCAGCAGTTACAAAGGAGGCAATGAGCAGTTCTTC.

Many counts were recorded for this clonotype. This beta chain turned up in a library designed for alpha chains; as an off-target read, its abundance says little. CDR3 amino acids: CASSPTLGQGAWYQPQHF. The CDR3 DNA sequence: TGTGCCAGCAGTCCCACACTCGGACAGGGGGCATGGTATCAGCCCCAGCATTTT. This chain joins TRBV27 and TRBJ1-5, with 11 bases matching TRBD1. Germline lookup yields CDR1 MNHEY and CDR2 SMNVEV (reference sequence). The CDR3 sequence is 18 residues long. Trimming removed 5 bases from V and 5 bases from J; junction bases left unmatched: 14.

This clonotype was picked up many times. This beta chain is a stray read from a library made for alpha chains; its abundance is not meaningful. V usage is TRBV4-3 and J usage is TRBJ2-1; TRBD2 agrees at 9 bases. J was trimmed by 4 bases and V by 0 bases; bases with no gene match: 4. The CDR3 covers 16 residues. CDR1 and CDR2 (germline): LGHNA, YSLEER. The CDR3 here is CASSQEEAGGYNEQFF. The CDR3 DNA reads TGCGCCAGCAGCCAAGAGGAAGCGGGAGGTTACAATGAGCAGTTCTTC.